The 26 T cell receptor beta chains listed next were all sequenced from one sample in a study of control samples from healthy donors and cancer patients. The assay was immunoSEQ multiplex PCR, and TCRdb's table has in-frame clones only and misses some. This table holds tens of thousands of clones, 85% to 95% found once. Material for sequencing was blood. These receptors were obtained from a man younger than 40 in good health.

V gene TRBV15 combines with J gene TRBJ2-7, with 7 bases fitting TRBD1. The CDR3 extends over 15 amino acids. The V gene's germline CDR1 is LNHNV and CDR2 YYDKDF (reference sequence). V trimming: 0 bases; J trimming: 1 base; junction bases outside the gene matches: 3. In nucleotides, the CDR3 is TGTGCCACCAGCAGAGATTCACAGGGGTCCTACGAGCAGTACTTC. Translating gives CATSRDSQGSYEQYF. The variable domain in full, with the rest retrieved from reference TRBV15 and TRBJ2-7, is DAMVIQNPRYQVTQFGKPVTLSCSQTLNHNVMYWYQQKSSQAPKLLFHYYDKDFNNEADTPDNFQSRRPNTSFCFLDIRSPGLGDTAMYLCATSRDSQGSYEQYFGPGTRLTVT.

The V call is TRBV30, the J call TRBJ1-4; D remains unclear. This CDR3 has 14 amino acids. Trimming removed 3 bases from V and 7 bases from J, with 15 bases in between. CDR1 GTSNPN and CDR2 SVGIG come from the germline V gene (reference sequence). CDR3 nucleotides: TGTGCCTGGAGACCCGAAGAGAGGCTTGAAAAACTGTTTTTT. This sequence encodes CAWRPEERLEKLFF.

The chain employs TRBV28 and TRBJ1-2, with a tentative D call TRBD1 (6 bases). CDR1 is MDHEN, CDR2 SYDVKM, per germline. This CDR3 comprises 18 residues. Trimming cost V 5 bases and J 0 bases, with 22 bases left between them. The chain's CDR3 is CASSERGRGTQSNYGYTF. In DNA, the CDR3 is TGTGCCAGCAGTGAGCGCGGCAGGGGCACCCAATCTAACTATGGCTACACCTTC.

The chain couples TRBV11-2 to TRBJ2-7; D uncertain. The germline V gene encodes CDR1 SGHAT and CDR2 FQNNGV. CDR3 length: 12 amino acids. V lost 5 bases, J lost 2 bases, and 7 bases lay in between. This chain's CDR3 is CASSPEAYEQYF. Here the CDR3 DNA reads TGTGCCAGCAGCCCTGAAGCCTACGAGCAGTACTTC.

The chain uses TRBV28 and TRBJ2-3, with 11 bases that match TRBD2. V shed 4 bases and J 0 bases; nucleotides not matched to a gene: 9. Per the germline V gene, CDR1 is MDHEN and CDR2 is SYDVKM. This CDR3 comprises 18 residues. The CDR3 coding sequence is TGTGCCAGCAGTTATCGACTAGCGGGACGACCTAGCACAGATACGCAGTATTTT. Its translation: CASSYRLAGRPSTDTQYF.

V is TRBV6-1 and J is TRBJ1-1, with D maybe TRBD1 (6 bases). V was clipped by 3 bases and J by 1 base, with 6 bases between them. CDR1 MNHNS and CDR2 SASEGT come from the germline V gene. CDR3 length: 13 residues. CDR3 nucleotides: TGTGCCAGCAGTGAGGACAGGAACACTGAAGCTTTCTTT. Protein product: CASSEDRNTEAFF.

J is TRBJ1-2 and V is TRBV6-2 or TRBV6-3, with D tentatively TRBD1 (5 bases). Germline CDR1 is MNHEY and CDR2 is SVGEGT. The CDR3 has 12 amino acids. V was shortened by 6 bases and J by 5 bases, with 10 bases between the two germline ends. The CDR3 sequence is CASSSGKYGYTF. For the CDR3, the DNA is TGTGCCAGCAGCTCAGGGAAGTATGGCTACACCTTC.

The rearrangement links TRBV4-1 to TRBJ2-5, with 10 bases aligning to TRBD1. The germline gives CDR1 MGHRA, CDR2 YSYEKL. This CDR3 contains 15 residues. The trim removed 1 base at V and 5 bases at J, leaving 4 bases unmatched. The CDR3 loop reads CASSQVGDRGETQYF. The CDR3 region has the DNA TGCGCCAGCAGCCAAGTGGGGGACAGGGGTGAGACCCAGTACTTC.

The chain employs TRBV9 and TRBJ2-5, with 16 bases identical to TRBD2. With 3 bases clipped from V and 4 bases from J, the junction kept 9 bases outside the gene matches. The CDR3 spans 18 residues. The germline V gene encodes CDR1 SGDLS and CDR2 YYNGEE. The DNA of the CDR3 is TGTGCCAGCAGCGGACCCGGGACTAGCGGGAGGGCAGGAGAGACCCAGTACTTC. The encoded protein is CASSGPGTSGRAGETQYF.

This clone occurred once. This rearrangement joins TRBV28 to TRBJ2-6; tentative D call: TRBD2 (5 bases). Trimming pared 6 bases from V and 0 bases from J, leaving 15 bases between. Germline CDR1 is MDHEN and CDR2 is SYDVKM. This CDR3 region has 17 residues. CDR3 nucleotides: TGTGCCAGCAGCCCTCTGGGAGAACACTCTGGGGCCAACGTCCTGACTTTC. It encodes CASSPLGEHSGANVLTF.

The chain couples TRBV23-1 to TRBJ2-1; 8 bases agree with TRBD2. TRBV23-1 is flagged as an ORF with uncertain function. There are 18 residues in the CDR3. V was pared by 2 bases and J by 0 bases, with 9 bases of the junction left unmatched. CDR3 DNA sequence: TGCGCCAGCAGTCAAGGGGGCGGGAGGACTAGCTCCTACAATGAGCAGTTCTTC. Translation gives CASSQGGGRTSSYNEQFF.

The chain combines TRBV5-1 with TRBJ2-7; 7 bases align to TRBD1. CDR1 is SGHRS and CDR2 is YFSETQ in the germline V gene. The CDR3 is 13 residues long. V lost 3 bases, J lost 6 bases, and 6 bases stayed unmatched. CDR3 sequence reads: CASSSGQVGEQYF. The CDR3, as DNA: TGCGCCAGCAGCTCCGGACAGGTGGGCGAGCAGTACTTC. Drawing the rest from reference TRBV5-1 and TRBJ2-7, the complete variable domain is KAGVTQTPRYLIKTRGQQVTLSCSPISGHRSVSWYQQTPGQGLQFLFEYFSETQRNKGNFPGRFSGRQFSNSRSEMNVSTLELGDSALYLCASSSGQVGEQYFGPGTRLTVT.

V and J are TRBV12-3 or TRBV12-4 and TRBJ1-5, with a weak D call TRBD1 (5 bases). The CDR3 length is 13 residues. V was cut by 8 bases and J by 4 bases, with 12 bases left in between. The CDR3 DNA sequence: TGTGCCAGCGGCAACGGGGGAAATCAGCCCCAGCATTTT. Amino acid sequence: CASGNGGNQPQHF.

This clone appeared a single time. The chain links TRBV5-1 to TRBJ2-7; a weak D match, TRBD1 (6 bases). The CDR3 is made up of 16 amino acids. Germline-derived CDR1 and CDR2 are SGHRS and YFSETQ. With 0 bases removed from V and 7 bases from J, the gap between germline ends came to 20 bases. The CDR3 region has the DNA TGCGCCAGCAGCTTGGGGACCGGGACATCCGTTGAAGAGCAGTACTTC. It is translated as CASSLGTGTSVEEQYF.

Here the CDR3 DNA reads TGTGCCAGTAGTGTACAGGGACCCTTAAGCTCTGGGGCCAACGTCCTGACTTTC. Amino acids: CASSVQGPLSSGANVLTF. This chain joins TRBV19 and TRBJ2-6, with a weak D call TRBD1 (6 bases). V lost 5 bases, J lost 0 bases, and 17 bases lay in between. This CDR3 spans 18 amino acids. Germline loops: CDR1 LNHDA, CDR2 SQIVND (reference sequence).

The chain carries TRBV10-3 and TRBJ2-7, with TRBD2 matching 7 bases. Losses at the gene ends were 3 bases for V and 0 bases for J; bases not matched to a gene: 5. CDR1 is ENHRY, CDR2 SYGVKD, per germline. This CDR3 contains 15 residues. The CDR3 sequence is CAISEAGSASYEQYF. As DNA, the CDR3 is TGTGCCATCAGTGAAGCGGGGTCAGCCTCCTACGAGCAGTACTTC.

The chain combines TRBV13 with TRBJ2-5; no firm D call. V gave up 0 bases and J gave up 2 bases, with 4 bases separating them. The CDR3 covers 13 residues. In germline, CDR1 is PRHDT, CDR2 FYEKMQ (reference sequence). The CDR3 DNA reads as TGTGCCAGCAGCTTAGGACAGCAAGAGACCCAGTACTTC. Translated, it gives CASSLGQQETQYF.

This sequence joins TRBV5-1 and TRBJ2-3; tentatively, D is TRBD1 or TRBD2 (6 bases each). There are 17 residues in the CDR3. The V and J ends lost 4 bases and 1 base respectively, with 19 bases between them. From germline, CDR1 is SGHRS and CDR2 YFSETQ. In DNA, the CDR3 is TGCGCCAGCAGCCCGGGGGCTAGGGGGGCCGGCACAGATACGCAGTATTTT. It yields the protein CASSPGARGAGTDTQYF.

This chain uses TRBV7-9 with TRBJ2-1; unclear D gene. The germline CDR1 and CDR2 sequences are SEHNR and FQNEAQ (reference sequence). CDR3 length: 10 residues. Trimming left V 3 bases short and J 9 bases short, with 3 bases between. For the CDR3, the DNA is TGTGCCAGCAGCTTTAGTGAGCAGTTCTTC. Protein: CASSFSEQFF.

This chain links TRBV10-3 with TRBJ1-2; 7 bases map to TRBD1. CDR1 and CDR2 (germline): ENHRY, SYGVKD. The CDR3 length is 14 residues. The junction had 5 bases not matched to a gene; V was cut back by 2 bases and J by 5 bases. CDR3 loop: CAISERTGAYGYTF. The CDR3 DNA sequence: TGTGCCATCAGTGAGAGGACAGGTGCTTATGGCTACACCTTC.

This sequence joins TRBV5-4 and TRBJ1-1; D may be TRBD1 (6 bases). Per germline, CDR1 SGHNT and CDR2 YYREEE (reference sequence). V gave up 0 bases and J gave up 4 bases, with 13 bases separating them. CDR3 size: 15 residues. CDR3 sequence (DNA): TGTGCCAGCAGCTTGGGCGGGGGGCTGACCACTGAAGCTTTCTTT. Its translation is CASSLGGGLTTEAFF. The full variable domain, rest sourced from reference TRBV5-4 and TRBJ1-1, is ETGVTQSPTHLIKTRGQQVTLRCSSQSGHNTVSWYQQALGQGPQFIFQYYREEENGRGNFPPRFSGLQFPNYSSELNVNALELDDSALYLCASSLGGGLTTEAFFGQGTRLTVV.

CDR3 DNA: TGTGCCAGCAGCGTATCCTCCTATAATTCACCCCTCCACTTT. Its translation: CASSVSSYNSPLHF. The chain recombines TRBV9 with TRBJ1-6; no reliable D call. V shed 1 base and J shed 0 bases, with 2 bases lying between them. The CDR3 totals 14 residues. Germline values: CDR1 SGDLS, CDR2 YYNGEE.

V is TRBV2 and J is TRBJ1-4; D gene ambiguous. Trimming removed 1 base at V and 5 bases at J, with 11 bases between. Germline V lookup: CDR1 SNHLY, CDR2 FYNNEI. This CDR3 has 15 amino acids. The CDR3 DNA is TGTGCCAGCAGTGAAGTGGCCGCCAAAAATGAAAAACTGTTTTTT. Translation gives CASSEVAAKNEKLFF.

The chain uses TRBV15 and TRBJ1-4, with a possible D match to TRBD1 (5 bases). Germline V gives CDR1 LNHNV, CDR2 YYDKDF (reference sequence). Trimming shortened V by 4 bases and J by 6 bases, and 21 bases separated the two germline ends. This CDR3 is 17 amino acids long. The CDR3 DNA reads as TGTGCCACCAGCATCCAGGCCCCAGCCAGGGTGGATGAAAAACTGTTTTTT. Protein product: CATSIQAPARVDEKLFF.

The chain links TRBV19 to TRBJ2-1; the D call may be TRBD1 or TRBD2 (6 bases each). Germline assignment: CDR1 LNHDA and CDR2 SQIVND (reference sequence). The CDR3 is 15 residues long. V gave up 2 bases and J gave up 3 bases, with 11 bases separating them. CDR3 loop: CASSIPEGGYNEQFF. The CDR3 nucleotides are TGTGCCAGTAGTATACCCGAGGGGGGCTACAATGAGCAGTTCTTC.

The chain links TRBV19 to TRBJ1-1, with D tentatively TRBD1 (5 bases). Trimming pared 1 base from V and 4 bases from J, leaving 7 bases between. CDR1 and CDR2 (germline): LNHDA, SQIVND (reference sequence). The CDR3 is made up of 13 amino acids. The CDR3 sequence is CASSIVGGTEAFF. CDR3 DNA: TGTGCCAGTAGTATAGTGGGGGGCACTGAAGCTTTCTTT.